These 19 T cell receptor beta chains came from one sample sequenced in a study of shared clonotypes between healthy human individuals. Sequencing was performed with immunoSEQ multiplex PCR; in TCRdb, only in-frame clones are kept and a portion is missing. Of just under 350,000 clones in the sample, less than 85% are singletons; the top ten hold less than 11%. The sample comprised memory CD4+ T cells sorted from blood. Stated subset: CD45RA-negative fraction. Every receptor here comes from a man between 25 and 39 years old in good health.

This clone has only one observation. The chain uses TRBV5-1 and TRBJ1-1; 8 nucleotides align to TRBD1. The CDR3 extends over 16 amino acids. Per germline, CDR1 SGHRS and CDR2 YFSETQ. Losses at the gene ends were 0 bases for V and 0 bases for J; bases not matched to a gene: 4. The CDR3 sequence is CASSLGQGMMNTEAFF. The CDR3 DNA reads as TGCGCCAGCAGCTTGGGACAGGGGATGATGAACACTGAAGCTTTCTTT.

The V and J genes are TRBV21-1 and TRBJ1-5. TRBV21-1 represents a pseudogene. This CDR3 contains 14 residues. CDR3 nucleotide sequence: TGTGCCAGCAGCAAAGTTGATTCCAATCAGCCCCAGCATTTT. It yields the protein CASSKVDSNQPQHF.

The chain carries TRBV29-1 and TRBJ2-5; D tentatively reads TRBD1 or TRBD2 (6 bases each). Trimming shortened V by 1 base and J by 4 bases, and 13 bases separated the two germline ends. The CDR3 spans 14 residues. The germline V gene encodes CDR1 SQVTM and CDR2 ANQGSEA. CDR3 nucleotide sequence: TGCAGCGTTGAAGGAGTTGGAGGGGGAGAGACCCAGTACTTC. Translation gives CSVEGVGGGETQYF.

This rearrangement joins TRBV27 to TRBJ2-1; D is unclear. The germline CDR1 and CDR2 sequences are MNHEY and SMNVEV (reference sequence). CDR3 length: 15 residues. V dropped 5 bases and J dropped 8 bases, with 19 bases sitting between them. Here the CDR3 reads CASSEPHGVGDEQFF. CDR3 nucleotides: TGTGCCAGCAGTGAACCCCATGGGGTTGGGGATGAGCAGTTCTTC.

The CDR3, as DNA: TGTGCCAGCAGACTAGCGGGACATCAAGAGACCCAGTACTTC. Residues: CASRLAGHQETQYF. V usage is TRBV2 and J usage is TRBJ2-5, with 10 positions matching TRBD2. V lost 6 bases and J lost 2; bases outside the gene matches: 3. Germline assignment: CDR1 SNHLY and CDR2 FYNNEI. The CDR3 runs to 14 residues.

The genes are TRBV14 and TRBJ2-1; D may be TRBD2 (6 bases). Trimming removed 6 bases at V and 8 bases at J, with 14 bases between. The V gene's germline CDR1 is SGHDN and CDR2 FVKESK. The length of the CDR3 is 13 residues. The CDR3 sequence is CASSLGLLYEQFF. CDR3 sequence (DNA): TGTGCCAGCAGTCTTGGACTATTATATGAGCAGTTCTTC.

J is TRBJ2-1 and V is TRBV7-8; TRBD2 matches 9 bases. The CDR3 has 15 residues. V was pared by 6 bases and J by 6 bases, with 9 bases of the junction left unmatched. Germline V gene lookup returns CDR1 SGHVS and CDR2 FQNEAQ. The DNA for the CDR3 is TGTGCCAGCAGTCTGCGGGAGGGCCTGGCCAATGAGCAGTTCTTC. Its protein is CASSLREGLANEQFF.

The genes are TRBV5-5 and TRBJ2-4; 9 bases line up with TRBD1. This CDR3 is built from 15 residues. In germline, CDR1 is SGHKS, CDR2 YYEKEE (reference sequence). Trimming at V came to 1 base and at J to 7 bases, leaving 6 bases not matched to a gene. Written as DNA, the CDR3 is TGTGCCAGCAGCTTGCTGGGGGACAGGGAGAACATTCAGTACTTC. This translates into CASSLLGDRENIQYF.

The rearrangement links TRBV10-3 to TRBJ2-5; TRBD1 matches at 8 bases. J was trimmed by 4 bases and V by 5 bases; bases with no gene match: 3. Germline CDR1 ENHRY, CDR2 SYGVKD. The CDR3 extends over 13 amino acids. The CDR3, as DNA: TGTGCCATCAGTCTTACAGGGGGAGAGACCCAGTACTTC. This codes for CAISLTGGETQYF.

The chain uses TRBV2 and TRBJ1-1; TRBD1 matches 11 bases. Per the germline V gene, CDR1 is SNHLY and CDR2 is FYNNEI. With 7 bases clipped from V and 5 bases from J, the junction kept 3 bases outside the gene matches. The CDR3 extends over 13 amino acids. Written as DNA, the CDR3 is TGTGCCAGCAATCGGGACAGGGGGACTGAAGCTTTCTTT. It translates to CASNRDRGTEAFF.

This clone was counted a single time. V usage is TRBV6-5 and J usage is TRBJ2-3; 8 positions match TRBD2. The germline V gene has CDR1 MNHEY and CDR2 SVGAGI. V was pared by 5 bases and J by 5 bases, with 6 bases of the junction left unmatched. CDR3 size: 14 residues. This CDR3 is CASSRSGRGDTQYF. DNA for the CDR3: TGTGCCAGCAGTCGAAGCGGGAGAGGAGATACGCAGTATTTT.

CDR3: CASSYTETQYF. CDR3 in DNA: TGTGCCAGCAGTTATACGGAGACCCAGTACTTC. The chain combines TRBV28 with TRBJ2-5; D uncertain. Between the trimmed V and J ends, which lost 4 bases and 5 bases, there was a span of 5 bases. The CDR3 totals 11 residues. CDR1 is MDHEN and CDR2 is SYDVKM in the germline V gene.

V and J are TRBV6-5 and TRBJ2-5; D is undetermined. The CDR3 covers 12 residues. Germline V gene sequence: CDR1 MNHEY, CDR2 SVGAGI. Deletions cut 6 bases from V and 7 bases from J, with 12 bases between. CDR3 sequence reads: CASSYREGTQYF. The CDR3 bases are TGTGCCAGCAGCTATAGGGAAGGGACCCAGTACTTC.

This clone has just one count. The rearrangement joins TRBV6-1 to TRBJ1-1; no firm D call. The CDR3 has 15 amino acids. The germline V gene encodes CDR1 MNHNS and CDR2 SASEGT. Trimming took off 4 bases at V and 2 bases at J, with 14 bases between the two ends. CDR3 in DNA: TGTGCCAGCAGTGTCGAATGGGGTGTCAACACTGAAGCTTTCTTT. It codes for CASSVEWGVNTEAFF.

At least ten counts were recorded for this clone. The chain recombines TRBV7-3 with TRBJ1-2; weak D call: TRBD1 (6 bases). This CDR3 spans 15 amino acids. In germline, CDR1 is SGHTA, CDR2 FQGTGA. V was pared by 6 bases and J by 4 bases, with 18 bases between. The CDR3, as DNA: TGTGCCAGCAGTCCCCAACAGGGCACCAGCTATGGCTACACCTTC. Protein: CASSPQQGTSYGYTF.

This clone was recorded only once. The chain employs TRBV19 and TRBJ2-1; 9 bases align to TRBD2. The trim removed 3 bases at V and 9 bases at J, leaving 6 bases unmatched. Germline-derived CDR1 and CDR2 are LNHDA and SQIVND (reference sequence). CDR3 length: 14 amino acids. The CDR3 here is CASSILAGRGEQFF. DNA for the CDR3: TGTGCCAGTAGTATTCTAGCGGGAAGGGGTGAGCAGTTCTTC.

The chain uses TRBV29-1 and TRBJ1-3; D ambiguous. CDR3 size: 11 residues. Germline V gene lookup returns CDR1 SQVTM and CDR2 ANQGSEA. Trimming took 7 bases from V and 7 from J, leaving 11 bases between them. The CDR3 nucleotides read TGCAGCGCTATGACGGCCAACACCATATATTTT. Its translation is CSAMTANTIYF.

V and J are TRBV2 and TRBJ2-7; D is possibly TRBD1 or TRBD2 (5 bases each). The length of the CDR3 is 13 residues. V lost 6 bases and J 4 bases, leaving 13 bases between the germline ends. Germline lookup yields CDR1 SNHLY and CDR2 FYNNEI. For the CDR3, the DNA is TGTGCCAGCAGGGGGGACGGAGTATACGAGCAGTACTTC. Its translation is CASRGDGVYEQYF.

This clone was detected only once. This rearrangement joins TRBV29-1 to TRBJ2-7; 9 bases map to TRBD1. CDR3 length: 12 residues. Germline loops: CDR1 SQVTM, CDR2 ANQGSEA. V dropped 4 bases and J dropped 7; count of bases not matched to a gene: 5. CDR3 DNA sequence: TGCAGCGTTGCACAGGGGGCCGGGGAGCAGTACTTC. This sequence encodes CSVAQGAGEQYF.